This entry concerns a single TCR beta chain. Its specificity is not known. This entry is derived from a study of T cell responses to AZD1222 COVID-19 vaccine. Study background: Researchers grouped second doses given at about 4 or about 12 weeks into one pool. Notes on the study in general: There were repertoire samples only from the period after the peak T cell response. A mostly white British donor set with more females was recruited, and clonal diversity was possibly underestimated.

Assay used: immunoSEQ multiplex PCR; TCRdb lists only in-frame clones, some missing. The sample holds about 110,000 clones, around 95% seen once. This CDR3 has 15 amino acids. In germline, CDR1 is MDHEN, CDR2 SYDVKM. Unmatched junction bases numbered 10, after V lost 8 bases and J lost 3 bases. Here the sequenced sample was peripheral blood, taken on day 0 of AZD1222 vaccination. This chain uses TRBV28 with TRBJ1-5; 7 bases are a match to TRBD1. The sequence came from an adult in good health. The CDR3 region has the DNA TGTGCCAGCTCGGTACAGGGGTCCTTCAATCAGCCCCAGCATTTT. Protein sequence: CASSVQGSFNQPQHF.